This T cell receptor beta chain was identified in a study of tissue T cells after allogeneic stem cell transplantation. The protocol was immunoSEQ multiplex PCR, while the TCRdb copy is restricted to in-frame clones and leaves out a portion. The profile shows 5,000 to 6,000 clones, around 50% of them singletons. This clone has just a few counts. The genes and germline here are from mouse. The CDR3 is cut off 1 residue early in the read; its end comes from the germline J gene. This sample's time point: mouse harvest day 7 after allogeneic transplant. Mouse grafts combined 10^7 T-cell-depleted bone marrow cells with 10^6 splenic CD5+ T cells. The CDR3 has 13 residues. Trimming stripped 3 bases from V and 4 bases from J, with 8 bases between. The germline gives CDR1 SGHSA, CDR2 FRNQAP.

The sample taken for sequencing was gut tissue. The TCR comes from a female BALB/c mouse given C57BL/6 T cells with graft-versus-host disease after an allogeneic hematopoietic cell transplant. This sequence joins TRBV16 and TRBJ2-3; perhaps TRBD1 as D (6 bases). The sequenced part of the CDR3 DNA is TGTGCAAGCAGCTTTACAGGGTCAGAAACGCTGTAT. Protein sequence: CASSFTGSETLY. The complete CDR3 protein is CASSFTGSETLYF.